One and the same sample provided the 16 T cell receptor beta chains below, sequenced in a study of blood T cell repertoires in COVID-19. Assay: immunoSEQ multiplex PCR; the TCRdb copy retains only in-frame clones and omits some. The sample carries about 300,000 clones, around 87% recorded once. The sample comprised peripheral blood. Receptor source: a man in his 70s with acute or convalescent COVID-19.

The chain employs TRBV6-6 and TRBJ2-1, with 10 bases matching TRBD2. V trimming: 4 bases; J trimming: 5 bases; junction bases outside the gene matches: 5. The CDR3 totals 15 residues. Germline CDR1 MNHNY, CDR2 SVGAGI (reference sequence). The CDR3 DNA follows: TGTGCCAGCAGTTCGGGACTAGCGACCAACAATGAGCAGTTCTTC. Protein product: CASSSGLATNNEQFF.

The chain couples TRBV7-2 to TRBJ1-2, with TRBD1 as a possible D gene (6 bases). Trimming left V 5 bases short and J 7 bases short, with 14 bases between. This CDR3 is built from 13 residues. CDR1 and CDR2 from the germline V gene are SGHTA and FQGNSA. The DNA for the CDR3 is TGTGCCAGCAGCCTACAGGGTCTGAGTGGCTACACCTTC. Its translation is CASSLQGLSGYTF.

The V and J genes are TRBV7-9 and TRBJ2-6, with a possible D match to TRBD1 (6 bases). Germline-derived CDR1 and CDR2 are SEHNR and FQNEAQ (reference sequence). The CDR3 sequence is 18 residues long. V gave up 5 bases and J gave up 0 bases, with 17 bases separating them. CDR3 protein: CASSASRTASSGANVLTF. DNA of the CDR3: TGTGCCAGCAGCGCGTCCAGGACAGCGTCCTCTGGGGCCAACGTCCTGACTTTC.

The CDR3 DNA is TGTGCCAGCAGCGGCTCCGGGACAGGGGATCGCGAGCAGTACTTC. It translates to CASSGSGTGDREQYF. The rearrangement uses TRBV7-2 and TRBJ2-7; 10 nucleotides align to TRBD1. V was pared by 5 bases and J by 6 bases, with 10 bases of the junction left unmatched. Germline lookup yields CDR1 SGHTA and CDR2 FQGNSA. This CDR3 is built from 15 residues.

V gene TRBV7-2 combines with J gene TRBJ1-5, with unresolved D. CDR1 is SGHTA and CDR2 is FQGNSA in the germline V gene. V shed 3 bases and J shed 9 bases, with 12 bases lying between them. CDR3 length equals 13 residues. CDR3 region: CASSFSSSGPQHF. The CDR3 DNA reads as TGTGCCAGCAGCTTCAGTTCCTCTGGGCCCCAGCATTTT.

The CDR3 sequence: CASSPWTGPNTGELFF. DNA of the CDR3: TGTGCCAGCAGTCCCTGGACAGGACCGAACACCGGGGAGCTGTTTTTT. J is TRBJ2-2 and V is TRBV6-2 or TRBV6-3; 7 bases match TRBD1. CDR1 and CDR2 (germline): MNHEY, SVGEGT. This CDR3 comprises 16 residues. The ends lost 5 bases at V and 0 bases at J; junction bases unmatched: 6.

The rearrangement links TRBV19 to TRBJ1-6, with no clear D. The CDR3 length is 15 residues. The V gene lost 2 bases and the J gene lost 7 bases, with 12 bases spanning the gap. From germline, CDR1 is LNHDA and CDR2 SQIVND (reference sequence). CDR3 sequence reads: CASSITPTANSPLHF. CDR3 bases: TGTGCCAGTAGTATAACCCCCACAGCCAATTCACCCCTCCACTTT.

The rearrangement uses TRBV5-1 and TRBJ1-2; perhaps TRBD1 as D (6 bases). From germline, CDR1 is SGHRS and CDR2 YFSETQ. Trimming stripped 4 bases from V and 4 bases from J, with 14 bases between. The CDR3 runs to 14 residues. CDR3 protein: CASSLGDTIYGYTF. The CDR3 coding sequence is TGCGCCAGCAGCCTCGGGGACACCATCTATGGCTACACCTTC.

The rearrangement links TRBV3-1 (or the pseudogene TRBV3-2) to TRBJ2-7; 9 nucleotides line up with TRBD2. With V trimmed by 1 base and J by 2 bases, 6 bases remained unmatched. The germline V gene has CDR1 LGHDT and CDR2 YNNKEL (reference sequence). This CDR3 has 16 residues. The CDR3 here is CASSQGLAGDPYEQYF. DNA of the CDR3: TGTGCCAGCAGCCAAGGTTTAGCGGGGGACCCCTACGAGCAGTACTTC.

The rearrangement uses TRBV4-3 and TRBJ2-1; TRBD2 aligns across 10 bases. CDR3 length: 17 amino acids. CDR1 is LGHNA, CDR2 YSLEER, per germline. With 1 base clipped from V and 1 base from J, the junction kept 4 bases outside the gene matches. DNA of the CDR3: TGCGCCAGCAGCCAAGCAAGCGGGAGGGCTTCCTACAATGAGCAGTTCTTC. Its protein is CASSQASGRASYNEQFF.

The chain couples TRBV6-2 or TRBV6-3 to TRBJ2-3; tentatively, D is TRBD2 (5 bases). CDR3 length: 14 amino acids. In germline, CDR1 is MNHEY, CDR2 SVGEGT. The ends were cut back, 1 base at V and 1 base at J, with 6 bases in the middle. The CDR3 DNA reads TGTGCCAGCAGTTACTACGGGGGCACAGATACGCAGTATTTT. It translates to CASSYYGGTDTQYF.

The chain is built from TRBV3-1 (or the pseudogene TRBV3-2) and TRBJ2-7, with 14 bases matching TRBD2. CDR3 length: 15 amino acids. Losses at the gene ends were 1 base for V and 9 bases for J; bases not matched to a gene: 5. The germline CDR1 and CDR2 sequences are LGHDT and YNNKEL (reference sequence). The CDR3 DNA reads as TGTGCCAGCAGCCAAGCGGGACTAGCGGGAGAGGCGCAGTACTTC. As protein: CASSQAGLAGEAQYF.

This chain connects TRBV2 to TRBJ2-7; D may be TRBD1 (5 bases). Trimming stripped 6 bases from V and 9 bases from J, with 18 bases between. The CDR3 is 13 residues long. CDR1 and CDR2 from the germline V gene are SNHLY and FYNNEI. The CDR3 DNA is TGTGCCAGCAGATCACAGGTGTTTTATCCGCAGTACTTC. Residues: CASRSQVFYPQYF.

The gene calls are TRBV7-2 and TRBJ2-4; 7 nucleotides agree with TRBD1. Germline CDR1 SGHTA, CDR2 FQGNSA. The V gene end was trimmed by 5 bases and the J gene end by 6 bases; junction bases not matched to a gene: 13. This CDR3 has 16 residues. CDR3 DNA: TGTGCCAGCAGCGTCGAAAGTACAGGGGTGGGAAACATTCAGTACTTC. This encodes CASSVESTGVGNIQYF.

The J gene is TRBJ2-5, the V gene TRBV7-2; D is possibly TRBD1 (6 bases). In germline, CDR1 is SGHTA, CDR2 FQGNSA. The V and J ends lost 7 bases and 2 bases respectively, with 11 bases between them. This CDR3 is built from 13 residues. For the CDR3, the DNA is TGTGCCAGCAACCCAAGGGGGCAAGAGACCCAGTACTTC. Translating it yields CASNPRGQETQYF.

This rearrangement joins TRBV19 to TRBJ2-2; 10 bases agree with TRBD2. Germline V lookup: CDR1 LNHDA, CDR2 SQIVND (reference sequence). The CDR3 runs 15 residues. V was clipped by 10 bases and J by 4 bases; unmatched bases: 9. The CDR3 reads CATGLATRVTGELFF. In DNA, the CDR3 is TGTGCCACGGGACTAGCGACAAGGGTCACCGGGGAGCTGTTTTTT. Together with reference TRBV19 and TRBJ2-2, the CDR3 gives the full variable domain: DGGITQSPKYLFRKEGQNVTLSCEQNLNHDAMYWYRQDPGQGLRLIYYSQIVNDFQKGDIAEGYSVSREKKESFPLTVTSAQKNPTAFYLCATGLATRVTGELFFGEGSRLTVL.